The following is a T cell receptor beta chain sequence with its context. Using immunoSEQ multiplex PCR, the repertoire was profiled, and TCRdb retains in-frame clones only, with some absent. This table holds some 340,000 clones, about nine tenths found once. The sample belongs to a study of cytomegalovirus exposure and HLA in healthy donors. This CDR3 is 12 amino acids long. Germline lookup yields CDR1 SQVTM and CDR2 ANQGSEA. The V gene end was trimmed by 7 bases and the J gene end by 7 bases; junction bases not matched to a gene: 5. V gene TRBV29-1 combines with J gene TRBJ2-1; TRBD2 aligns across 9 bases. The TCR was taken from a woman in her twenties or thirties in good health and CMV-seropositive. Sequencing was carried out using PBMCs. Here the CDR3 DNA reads TGCAGCGCAACGGGACTAGCTAATGAGCAGTTCTTC. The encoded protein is CSATGLANEQFF.